These T cell receptor beta chains were read from a single sample in a study of CD8 T cells in Susac syndrome. TCRdb independently ran MiXCR on the immunoSEQ multiplex PCR reads; one entry per CDR3 protein. The table shows around 71,000 distinct CDR3 sequences, with approximately 93% occurring only once. Sequenced material: CD4+ T cells from PBMCs. These receptors were taken from a human donor with Susac syndrome. Both conserved end residues are trimmed from each CDR3.

CDR3 protein	V gene	J gene
SAPSPQTGTDTQY	TRBV20-1	TRBJ2-3
ASSSRRDRGRDTQY	TRBV7-2	TRBJ2-3
ASITLGARTEAF	TRBV28	TRBJ1-1
ASSFRQGAGEQY	TRBV7-2	TRBJ2-7
ASGLVLFKGRTKRSNYGYT	TRBV12-5	TRBJ1-2
ASSLGQGVTGELF	TRBV18	TRBJ2-2
ASSHPGTGANVLT	TRBV4-1	TRBJ2-6
ASSPFPGQGFPNTEAF	TRBV14	TRBJ1-1
ASRGTGRYT	TRBV2	TRBJ1-2
ATPTGGGGEQY	TRBV27	TRBJ2-7
SARGYRGRAKGTEAF	TRBV20-1	TRBJ1-1
ASSLFRAVRDTQY	TRBV11-2	TRBJ2-3
ASSLVAGPRTDTQY	TRBV12-3/TRBV12-4	TRBJ2-3
ASSLVQGQETQY	TRBV28	TRBJ2-5
ASSQALRGGGADTQY	TRBV4-2	TRBJ2-3
ASSVGLLSLNEQF	TRBV9	TRBJ2-1
ASSLFPRDDEQY	TRBV27	TRBJ2-7
ASSSRSKSNTGELF	TRBV7-2	TRBJ2-2
AISEIPGQGYGYEQY	TRBV10-3	TRBJ2-7
ASSLGYYGYT	TRBV28	TRBJ1-2
ASSFSRDTGELF	TRBV5-1	TRBJ2-2
ASSLQAYETQY	TRBV7-2	TRBJ2-5
ASRPTSGGADTQY	TRBV2	TRBJ2-3
ASSSGLAGEETQY	TRBV5-1	TRBJ2-5
ASSPPRGQGSGMNTEAF	TRBV18	TRBJ1-1
ASSETGGVSQPQH	TRBV6-1	TRBJ1-5
AISEGGGAAETQY	TRBV28	TRBJ2-5
ASSRGETQY	TRBV6-2/TRBV6-3	TRBJ2-5
ASSFFPDRIEQF	TRBV12-3/TRBV12-4	TRBJ2-1
ASSFESNTEAF	TRBV7-8	TRBJ1-1
SALGAGYGYT	TRBV20-1	TRBJ1-2
ASSFSGQRVGTQY	TRBV28	TRBJ2-5
ASSSLGGGVNEQF	TRBV12-3/TRBV12-4	TRBJ2-1
ASSATTGTGELF	TRBV7-2	TRBJ2-2
ASSPSLLLNEQF	TRBV27	TRBJ2-1
ARGLGGGYEQY	TRBV2	TRBJ2-7
ASSLGSGRGNTEAF	TRBV5-1	TRBJ1-1
ASSRGFSGRYQETQY	TRBV3-1	TRBJ2-5
ASSSRHYEQY	TRBV14	TRBJ2-7
ASGAGGVPSYEQY	TRBV7-2	TRBJ2-7
ASSPQRTEAF	TRBV6-2/TRBV6-3	TRBJ1-1
ASSYSKYQETQY	TRBV6-2/TRBV6-3	TRBJ2-5
AWSGLAVYNEQF	TRBV30	TRBJ2-1
ASSQDIAKNIQY	TRBV4-3	TRBJ2-4
ATSRGVGETQY	TRBV24-1	TRBJ2-5
AISGDRVQPQH	TRBV10-3	TRBJ1-5
ASSHMGAGELF	TRBV4-3	TRBJ2-2
ASSQAVDSNYGYT	TRBV4-3	TRBJ1-2
ASRKQGARTEAF	TRBV25-1	TRBJ1-1
SARRPSLETQY	TRBV20-1	TRBJ2-5
ASSRDRGTDTQY	TRBV7-2	TRBJ2-3
ASSLRDRVTGGYT	TRBV5-4	TRBJ1-2
ASSPGTGFFPGELF	TRBV5-5	TRBJ2-2
ASSRGLAGSAGGTQY	TRBV4-1	TRBJ2-5
ASSYDSGVASETQY	TRBV6-5	TRBJ2-5
ASSLDPGGYTRNGYT	TRBV11-2	TRBJ1-2